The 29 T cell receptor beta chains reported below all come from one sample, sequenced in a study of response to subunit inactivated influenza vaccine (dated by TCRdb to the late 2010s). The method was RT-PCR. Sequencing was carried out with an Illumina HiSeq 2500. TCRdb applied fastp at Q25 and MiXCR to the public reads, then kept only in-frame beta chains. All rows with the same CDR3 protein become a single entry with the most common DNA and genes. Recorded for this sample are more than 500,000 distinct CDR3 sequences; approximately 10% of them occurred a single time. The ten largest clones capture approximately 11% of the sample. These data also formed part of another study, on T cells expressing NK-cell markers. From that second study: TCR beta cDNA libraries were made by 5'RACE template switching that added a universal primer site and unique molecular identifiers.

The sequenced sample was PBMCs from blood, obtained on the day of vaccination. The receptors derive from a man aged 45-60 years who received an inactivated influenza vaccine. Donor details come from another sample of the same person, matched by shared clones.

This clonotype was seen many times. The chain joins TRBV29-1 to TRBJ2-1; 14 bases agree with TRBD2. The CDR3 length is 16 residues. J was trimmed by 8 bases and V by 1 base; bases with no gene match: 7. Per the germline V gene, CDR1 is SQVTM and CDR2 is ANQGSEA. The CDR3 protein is CSVEGRLAGGRYEQFF. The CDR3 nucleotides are TGCAGCGTTGAAGGCCGACTAGCGGGAGGGCGTTATGAGCAGTTCTTC.

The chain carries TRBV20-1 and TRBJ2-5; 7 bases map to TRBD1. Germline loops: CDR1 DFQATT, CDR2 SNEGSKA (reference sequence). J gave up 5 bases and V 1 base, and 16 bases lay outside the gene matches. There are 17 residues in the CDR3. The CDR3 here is CSARVPKTGFLGETQYF. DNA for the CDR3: TGCAGTGCTAGAGTCCCAAAGACAGGGTTCTTGGGGGAGACCCAGTACTTC.

This CDR3 is CASSLDATNTGELFF. DNA for the CDR3: TGTGCCAGCAGCTTAGATGCAACGAACACCGGGGAGCTGTTTTTT. This rearrangement joins TRBV7-9 to TRBJ2-2; no firm D call. The CDR3 totals 15 residues. V dropped 1 base and J dropped 0 bases, with 6 bases sitting between them. Germline V gene sequence: CDR1 SEHNR, CDR2 FQNEAQ (reference sequence).

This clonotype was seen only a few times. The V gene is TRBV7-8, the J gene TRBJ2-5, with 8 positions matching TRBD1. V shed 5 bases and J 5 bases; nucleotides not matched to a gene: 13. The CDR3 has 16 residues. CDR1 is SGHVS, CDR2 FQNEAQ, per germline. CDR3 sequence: CASSRPGGGVGETQYF. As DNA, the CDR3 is TGTGCCAGCAGCCGTCCAGGGGGCGGTGTTGGGGAGACCCAGTACTTC.

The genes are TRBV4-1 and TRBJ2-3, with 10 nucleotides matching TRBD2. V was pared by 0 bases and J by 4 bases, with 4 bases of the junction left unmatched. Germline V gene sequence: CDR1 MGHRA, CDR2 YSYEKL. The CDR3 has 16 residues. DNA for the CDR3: TGCGCCAGCAGCCAAGACCCTAGCGGGAGCTCAGATACGCAGTATTTT. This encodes CASSQDPSGSSDTQYF.

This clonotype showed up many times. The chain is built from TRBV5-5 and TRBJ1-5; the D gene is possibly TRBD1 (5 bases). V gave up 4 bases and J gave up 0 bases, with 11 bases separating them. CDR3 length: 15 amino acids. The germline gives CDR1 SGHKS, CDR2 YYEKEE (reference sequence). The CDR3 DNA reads TGTGCCAGCAGCCTCACAGGATCTAGCAATCAGCCCCAGCATTTT. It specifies CASSLTGSSNQPQHF.

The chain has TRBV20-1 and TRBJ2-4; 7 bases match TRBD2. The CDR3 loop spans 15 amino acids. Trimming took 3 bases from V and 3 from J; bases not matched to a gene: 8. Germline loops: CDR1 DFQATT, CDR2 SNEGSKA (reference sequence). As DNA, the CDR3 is TGCAGTGCTAGTCGGGCGGGGGATGTCAAAAACATTCAGTACTTC. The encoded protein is CSASRAGDVKNIQYF.

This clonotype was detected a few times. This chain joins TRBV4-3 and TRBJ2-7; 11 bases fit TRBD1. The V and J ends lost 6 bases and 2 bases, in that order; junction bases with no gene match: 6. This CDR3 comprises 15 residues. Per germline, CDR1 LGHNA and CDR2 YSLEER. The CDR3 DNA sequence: TGCGCCAGCAGGCGAGGGACAGGGGGGACCTACGAGCAGTACTTC. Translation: CASRRGTGGTYEQYF.

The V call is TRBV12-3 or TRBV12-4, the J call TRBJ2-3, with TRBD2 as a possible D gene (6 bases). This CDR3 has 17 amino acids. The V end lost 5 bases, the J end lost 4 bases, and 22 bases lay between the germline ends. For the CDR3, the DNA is TGTGCCAGCAGTCGATATACACGGGGGAATTTAGCAGATACGCAGTATTTT. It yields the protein CASSRYTRGNLADTQYF.

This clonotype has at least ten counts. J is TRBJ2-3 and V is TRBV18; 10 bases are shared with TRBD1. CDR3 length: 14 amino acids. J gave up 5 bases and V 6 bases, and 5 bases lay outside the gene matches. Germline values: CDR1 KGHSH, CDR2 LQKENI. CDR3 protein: CASSQTGGKDTQYF. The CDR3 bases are TGTGCCAGCTCCCAGACAGGGGGCAAAGATACGCAGTATTTT.

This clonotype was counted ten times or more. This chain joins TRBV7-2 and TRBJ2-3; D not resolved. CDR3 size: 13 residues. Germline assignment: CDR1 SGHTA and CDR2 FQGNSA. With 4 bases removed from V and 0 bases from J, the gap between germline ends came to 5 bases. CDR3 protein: CASSSFSTDTQYF. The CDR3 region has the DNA TGTGCCAGCAGCTCATTTAGCACAGATACGCAGTATTTT.

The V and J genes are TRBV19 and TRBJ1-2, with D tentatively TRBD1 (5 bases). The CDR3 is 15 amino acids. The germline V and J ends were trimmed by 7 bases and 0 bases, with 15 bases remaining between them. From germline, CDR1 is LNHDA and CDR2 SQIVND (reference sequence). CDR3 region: CASIPGFGANYGYTF. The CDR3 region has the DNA TGTGCCAGTATCCCAGGGTTCGGAGCTAACTATGGCTACACCTTC.

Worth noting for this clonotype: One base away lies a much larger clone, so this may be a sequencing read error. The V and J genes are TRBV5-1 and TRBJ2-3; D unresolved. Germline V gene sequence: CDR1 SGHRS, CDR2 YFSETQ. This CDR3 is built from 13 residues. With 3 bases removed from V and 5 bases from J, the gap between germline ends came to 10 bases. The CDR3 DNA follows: TGCGCCAGCAGCTCCATATCCCGAGATACGCAGTATTTT. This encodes CASSSISRDTQYF.

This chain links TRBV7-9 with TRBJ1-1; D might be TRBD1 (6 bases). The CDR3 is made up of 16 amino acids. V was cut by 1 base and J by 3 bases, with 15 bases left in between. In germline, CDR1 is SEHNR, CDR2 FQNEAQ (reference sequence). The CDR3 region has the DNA TGTGCCAGCAGCTTAGGAAACAGGGAGTATGACACTGAAGCTTTCTTT. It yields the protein CASSLGNREYDTEAFF.

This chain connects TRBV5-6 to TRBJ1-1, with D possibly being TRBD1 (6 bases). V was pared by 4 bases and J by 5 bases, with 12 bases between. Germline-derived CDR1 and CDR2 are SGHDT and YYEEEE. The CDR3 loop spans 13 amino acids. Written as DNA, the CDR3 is TGTGCCAGCAGCCCGTTACAGGGTACTGAAGCTTTCTTT. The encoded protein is CASSPLQGTEAFF.

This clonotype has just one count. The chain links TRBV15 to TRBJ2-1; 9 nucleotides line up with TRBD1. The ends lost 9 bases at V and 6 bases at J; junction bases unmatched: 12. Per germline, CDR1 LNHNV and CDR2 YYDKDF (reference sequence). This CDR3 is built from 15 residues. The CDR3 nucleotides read TGTGCCACAAGAGAAACAGGGGGCTCAGGCAATGAGCAGTTCTTC. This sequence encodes CATRETGGSGNEQFF.

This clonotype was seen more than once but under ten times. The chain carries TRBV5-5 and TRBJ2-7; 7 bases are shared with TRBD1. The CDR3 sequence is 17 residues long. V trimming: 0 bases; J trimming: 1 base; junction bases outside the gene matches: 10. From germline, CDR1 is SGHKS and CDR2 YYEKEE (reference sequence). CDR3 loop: CASSLGWGRGRSYEQYF. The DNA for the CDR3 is TGTGCCAGCAGCTTGGGTTGGGGCAGGGGGAGATCCTACGAGCAGTACTTC. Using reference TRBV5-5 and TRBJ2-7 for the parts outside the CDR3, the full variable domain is DAGVTQSPTHLIKTRGQQVTLRCSPISGHKSVSWYQQVLGQGPQFIFQYYEKEERGRGNFPDRFSARQFPNYSSELNVNALLLGDSALYLCASSLGWGRGRSYEQYFGPGTRLTVT.

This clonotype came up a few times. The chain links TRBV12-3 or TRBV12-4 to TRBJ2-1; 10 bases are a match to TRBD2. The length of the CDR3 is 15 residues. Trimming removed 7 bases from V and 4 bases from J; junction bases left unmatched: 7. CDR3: CASTKSGGGYNEQFF. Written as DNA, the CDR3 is TGTGCCAGCACCAAAAGCGGGGGGGGGTACAATGAGCAGTTCTTC.

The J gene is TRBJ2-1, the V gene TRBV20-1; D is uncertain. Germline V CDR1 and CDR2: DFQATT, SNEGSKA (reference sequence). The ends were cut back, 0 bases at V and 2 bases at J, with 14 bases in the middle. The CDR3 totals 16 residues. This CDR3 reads CSARDLLRVAYNEQFF. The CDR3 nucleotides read TGCAGTGCTAGAGATCTTCTCCGTGTAGCCTACAATGAGCAGTTCTTC.

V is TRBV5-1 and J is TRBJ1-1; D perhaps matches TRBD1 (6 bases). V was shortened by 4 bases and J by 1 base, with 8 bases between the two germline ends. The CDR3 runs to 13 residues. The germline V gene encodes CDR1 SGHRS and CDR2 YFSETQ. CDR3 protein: CASSGDTNTEAFF. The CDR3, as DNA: TGCGCCAGCAGCGGGGACACGAACACTGAAGCTTTCTTT.

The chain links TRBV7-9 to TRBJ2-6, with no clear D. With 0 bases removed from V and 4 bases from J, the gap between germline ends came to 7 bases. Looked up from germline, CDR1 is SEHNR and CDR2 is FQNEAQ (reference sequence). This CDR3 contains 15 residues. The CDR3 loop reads CASSLAAPGANVLTF. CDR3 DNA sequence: TGTGCCAGCAGCTTAGCGGCTCCCGGGGCCAACGTCCTGACTTTC.

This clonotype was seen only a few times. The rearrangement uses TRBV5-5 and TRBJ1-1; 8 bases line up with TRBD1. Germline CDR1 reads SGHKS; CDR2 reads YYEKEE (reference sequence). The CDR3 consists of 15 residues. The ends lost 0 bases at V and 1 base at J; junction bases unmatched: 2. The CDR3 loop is CASSLGGQENTEAFF. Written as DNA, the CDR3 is TGTGCCAGCAGCTTGGGGGGACAGGAGAACACTGAAGCTTTCTTT.

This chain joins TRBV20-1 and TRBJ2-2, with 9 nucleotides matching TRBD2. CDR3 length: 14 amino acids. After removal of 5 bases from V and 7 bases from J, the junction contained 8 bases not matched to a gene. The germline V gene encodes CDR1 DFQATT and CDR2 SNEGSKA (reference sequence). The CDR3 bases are TGCAGTGCTCCTCTAGCGGGGAGGGGCGGGGAGCTGTTTTTT. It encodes CSAPLAGRGGELFF.

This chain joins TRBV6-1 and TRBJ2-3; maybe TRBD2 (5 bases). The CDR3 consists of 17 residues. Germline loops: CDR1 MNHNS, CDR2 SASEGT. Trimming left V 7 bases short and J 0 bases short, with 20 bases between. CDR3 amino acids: CASTLLPGSSSTDTQYF. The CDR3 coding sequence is TGTGCCAGCACCCTCTTACCGGGGTCCTCTAGCACAGATACGCAGTATTTT.

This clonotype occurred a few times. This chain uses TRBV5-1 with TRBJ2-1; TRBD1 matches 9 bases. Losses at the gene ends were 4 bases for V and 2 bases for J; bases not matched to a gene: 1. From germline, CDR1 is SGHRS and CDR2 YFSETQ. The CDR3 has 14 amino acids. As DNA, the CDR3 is TGCGCCAGCAGCGGGACAGGGCCCTACAATGAGCAGTTCTTC. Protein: CASSGTGPYNEQFF.

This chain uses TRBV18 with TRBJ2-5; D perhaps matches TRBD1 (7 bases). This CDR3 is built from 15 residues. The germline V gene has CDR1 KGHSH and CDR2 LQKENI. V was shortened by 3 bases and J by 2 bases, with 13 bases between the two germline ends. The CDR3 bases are TGTGCCAGCTCACCTTTGGGGGGACAGCAAGAGACCCAGTACTTC. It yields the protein CASSPLGGQQETQYF. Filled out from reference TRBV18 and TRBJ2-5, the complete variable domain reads NAGVMQNPRHLVRRRGQEARLRCSPMKGHSHVYWYRQLPEEGLKFMVYLQKENIIDESGMPKERFSAEFPKEGPSILRIQQVVRGDSAAYFCASSPLGGQQETQYFGPGTRLLVL.

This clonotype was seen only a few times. CDR3 nucleotide sequence: TGTGCCAGCAGCCAAGCCTCGAACACCGGGGAGCTGTTTTTT. Amino acid sequence: CASSQASNTGELFF. V is TRBV3-1 and J is TRBJ2-2; D gene unclear. V was shortened by 1 base and J by 0 bases, with 3 bases between the two germline ends. CDR1 is LGHDT, CDR2 YNNKEL, per germline (reference sequence). The CDR3 runs 14 residues.

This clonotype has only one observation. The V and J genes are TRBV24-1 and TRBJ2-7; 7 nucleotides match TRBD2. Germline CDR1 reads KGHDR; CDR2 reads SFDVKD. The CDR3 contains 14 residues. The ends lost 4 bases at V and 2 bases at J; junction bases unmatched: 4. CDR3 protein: CATSERGLTYEQYF. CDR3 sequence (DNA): TGTGCCACCAGTGAAAGGGGACTAACCTACGAGCAGTACTTC.

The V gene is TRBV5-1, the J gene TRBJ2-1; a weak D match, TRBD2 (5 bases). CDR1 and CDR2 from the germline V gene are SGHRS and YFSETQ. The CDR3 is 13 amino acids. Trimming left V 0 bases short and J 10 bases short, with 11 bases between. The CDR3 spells CASSLGASREQFF. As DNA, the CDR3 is TGCGCCAGCAGCTTGGGTGCTAGCAGGGAGCAGTTCTTC. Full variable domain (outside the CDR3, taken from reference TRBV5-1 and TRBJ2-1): KAGVTQTPRYLIKTRGQQVTLSCSPISGHRSVSWYQQTPGQGLQFLFEYFSETQRNKGNFPGRFSGRQFSNSRSEMNVSTLELGDSALYLCASSLGASREQFFGPGTRLTVL.